The T cell receptor beta chain under discussion was sequenced for a study of T cell changes during pregnancy in multiple sclerosis. The CDR3 has 14 residues. Per the germline V gene, CDR1 is SGHNT and CDR2 is YYREEE (reference sequence). The trim removed 5 bases at V and 2 bases at J, leaving 5 bases unmatched. Sequencing was performed with immunoSEQ multiplex PCR; in TCRdb, only in-frame clones are kept and a portion is missing. The sample holds some 26,000 clones; about nine tenths are singletons and the top ten take roughly 0.58%. This clonotype was obtained from a female donor in good health, enrolled as a control in a pregnancy study. This sample comprised CD4+ T cells from peripheral blood mononuclear cells, obtained in the first trimester of pregnancy. The V call is TRBV5-4, the J call TRBJ1-2; TRBD1 agrees at 8 bases. As DNA, the CDR3 is TGTGCCAGCAGTCAGGGACAGGCCAACTATGGCTACACCTTC. Translation gives CASSQGQANYGYTF.